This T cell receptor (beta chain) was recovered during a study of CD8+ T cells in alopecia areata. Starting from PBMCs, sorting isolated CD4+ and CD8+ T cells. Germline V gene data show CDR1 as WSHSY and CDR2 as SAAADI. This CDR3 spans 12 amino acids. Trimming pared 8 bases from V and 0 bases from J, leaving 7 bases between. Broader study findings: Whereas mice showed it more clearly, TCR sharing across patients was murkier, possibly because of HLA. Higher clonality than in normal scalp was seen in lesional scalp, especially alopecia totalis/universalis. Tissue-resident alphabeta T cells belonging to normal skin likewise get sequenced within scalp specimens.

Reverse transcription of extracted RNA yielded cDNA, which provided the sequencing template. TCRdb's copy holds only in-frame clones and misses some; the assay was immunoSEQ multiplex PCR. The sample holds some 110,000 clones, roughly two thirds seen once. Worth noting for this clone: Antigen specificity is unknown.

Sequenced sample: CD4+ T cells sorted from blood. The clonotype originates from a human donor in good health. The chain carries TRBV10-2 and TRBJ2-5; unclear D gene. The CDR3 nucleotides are TGCGCCAGCCAGACGTACCAAGAGACCCAGTACTTC. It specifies CASQTYQETQYF.